This T cell receptor (beta chain) was retrieved from a study of blood T cell repertoires in COVID-19. Trimming removed 6 bases at V and 5 bases at J, with 17 bases between. This CDR3 has 14 residues. Germline values: CDR1 SGHDT, CDR2 YYEEEE. The repertoire was sequenced with immunoSEQ multiplex PCR; TCRdb's copy has only in-frame clones and lacks some. The sample has roughly 110,000 clones; 60% to 85% are singletons. The specimen sequenced was peripheral blood. V is TRBV5-6 and J is TRBJ1-1; tentative D call: TRBD1 (6 bases). This TCR was sampled from a man aged 65-85 years with acute or convalescent COVID-19. Here the CDR3 reads CASKQGWELTEAFF. CDR3 DNA sequence: TGTGCCAGCAAGCAGGGGTGGGAGTTGACTGAAGCTTTCTTT. The variable domain in full, completed from reference TRBV5-6 and TRBJ1-1, reads DAGVTQSPTHLIKTRGQQVTLRCSPKSGHDTVSWYQQALGQGPQFIFQYYEEEERQRGNFPDRFSGHQFPNYSSELNVNALLLGDSALYLCASKQGWELTEAFFGQGTRLTVV.